These T cell receptor beta chains were read from a single sample in a study of PD-1 blockade in classical Hodgkin lymphoma. Profiling relied on immunoSEQ multiplex PCR, and the TCRdb table lists in-frame clones only, not all of them. Of 40,000 to 65,000 clones in the sample, approximately 84% were seen once. Sample: peripheral blood mononuclear cells (PBMCs), taken at baseline. The receptors come from a human donor with classical Hodgkin lymphoma. Both conserved end residues are part of each CDR3. The order of the fields is J gene, D gene, V gene, clone size, CDR3 protein, CDR3 DNA. D genes are given only for firm matches. Not all rows give a size; the values are once, few, many and, for expanded clones, a class.

>TRBJ2-5|-|TRBV25-1|-
CASSEGDVQTQYF
TGTGCCAGCAGTGAGGGGGACGTCCAGACCCAGTACTTC
>TRBJ1-5|-|TRBV18|-
CASSSEAGSNQPQHF
TGTGCCAGCTCATCGGAAGCAGGGTCTAATCAGCCCCAGCATTTT
>TRBJ2-7|TRBD2|TRBV29-1|-
CSVIVPGLAAYEQYF
TGCAGCGTAATAGTACCGGGACTAGCGGCCTACGAGCAGTACTTC
>TRBJ2-2|TRBD2|TRBV2|few
CASLLAGANTGELFF
TGTGCCAGCTTACTAGCGGGAGCGAACACCGGGGAGCTGTTTTTT
>TRBJ1-2|-|TRBV6-5|-
CASSSTGYGYTF
TGTGCCAGCAGTTCGACAGGCTATGGCTACACCTTC
>TRBJ2-1|-|TRBV10-1|once
CASSAVLVSHEQFF
TGCGCCAGCAGTGCGGTCCTAGTTTCCCATGAGCAGTTCTTC
>TRBJ1-2|-|TRBV12-5|-
CASGSTTQGTNYGYTF
TGTGCTAGTGGTTCAACTACCCAGGGGACCAACTATGGCTACACCTTC
>TRBJ2-3|-|TRBV11-3|-
CASSPGGLDTQYF
TGTGCCAGCAGCCCCGGTGGCTTAGATACGCAGTATTTT
>TRBJ2-5|-|TRBV7-9|-
CASSLSGSRETQYF
TGTGCCAGCAGCCTCAGTGGAAGTCGGGAGACCCAGTACTTC
>TRBJ1-5|-|TRBV7-4|once
CASSFLVNSYSNQPQHF
TGTGCCAGCAGCTTTCTCGTAAATTCATATAGCAATCAGCCCCAGCATTTT
>TRBJ2-2|TRBD2|TRBV11-3|-
CASSQFAGAGELFF
TGTGCCAGCAGCCAATTCGCGGGGGCCGGGGAGCTGTTTTTT
>TRBJ2-3|-|TRBV9|-
CASSALQSTDTQYF
TGTGCCAGCAGCGCACTACAGAGCACAGATACGCAGTATTTT
>TRBJ2-6|TRBD1|TRBV27|once
CASSPEWTGWVSSGANVLTF
TGTGCCAGCAGTCCCGAATGGACAGGTTGGGTTAGCTCTGGGGCCAACGTCCTGACTTTC
>TRBJ1-5|TRBD1|TRBV6-6|-
CASTGQGGQPQHF
TGTGCCAGCACGGGACAGGGCGGTCAGCCCCAGCATTTT
>TRBJ2-5|-|TRBV7-9|-
CASSLSGEETQYF
TGTGCCAGCAGCTTATCAGGGGAAGAGACCCAGTACTTC
>TRBJ2-7|TRBD2|TRBV27|-
CASGGLAEYEQYF
TGTGCCAGCGGTGGACTAGCTGAGTACGAGCAGTACTTC
>TRBJ2-7|TRBD2|TRBV5-5|-
CASSWGLAGPYEQYF
TGTGCCAGCAGCTGGGGACTAGCGGGCCCCTACGAGCAGTACTTC
>TRBJ2-1|TRBD2|TRBV27|-
CASSLWGGSGYNEQFF
TGTGCCAGCAGTTTATGGGGCGGGAGCGGGTACAATGAGCAGTTCTTC
>TRBJ2-7|-|TRBV27|once
CASSLSRSSYEQYF
TGTGCCAGCAGTTTAAGCCGCAGCTCCTACGAGCAGTACTTC
>TRBJ1-2|TRBD1|TRBV27|-
CASRRWDSRQGGYTF
TGTGCCAGCAGAAGGTGGGACAGTCGACAAGGGGGCTACACCTTC
>TRBJ1-1|TRBD1|TRBV19|-
CASQSRTGGMNTEAFF
TGTGCCAGTCAATCCAGGACAGGGGGTATGAACACTGAAGCTTTCTTT
>TRBJ2-3|-|TRBV2|-
CASSPSSHTDTQYF
TGTGCCAGCAGTCCCTCGTCCCACACAGATACGCAGTATTTT
>TRBJ1-1|-|TRBV5-5|-
CASSLREAPDTEAFF
TGTGCCAGCAGCCTTCGTGAGGCGCCGGACACTGAAGCTTTCTTT
>TRBJ1-5|-|TRBV28|-
CASSIQSSNQPQHF
TGTGCCAGCTCTATACAGTCTAGCAATCAGCCCCAGCATTTT
>TRBJ1-2|-|TRBV6-5|-
CASSFPGSAYGYTF
TGTGCCAGCAGTTTTCCAGGGAGCGCTTATGGCTACACCTTC
>TRBJ2-5|TRBD1|TRBV19|-
CASSLQGAAETQYF
TGTGCCAGTAGCCTACAGGGGGCGGCGGAGACCCAGTACTTC
>TRBJ1-6|-|TRBV5-1|-
CASSPDNSPLHF
TGCGCCAGCAGCCCAGATAATTCACCCCTCCACTTT
>TRBJ2-7|-|TRBV30|-
CAWSVDSHYEQYF
TGTGCCTGGAGTGTCGACTCCCATTACGAGCAGTACTTC
>TRBJ2-1|-|TRBV6-1|-
CASRRLEGGYNEQFF
TGTGCCAGCAGAAGACTAGAGGGGGGTTACAATGAGCAGTTCTTC
>TRBJ2-3|-|TRBV21-1|-
CASNYWTSGTADTQYF
TGTGCCAGCAACTACTGGACTAGCGGGACTGCAGATACGCAGTATTTT
>TRBJ1-2|TRBD1|TRBV5-6|once
CASSSTGAYYGYTF
TGTGCCAGCAGCTCCACAGGGGCCTACTATGGCTACACCTTC